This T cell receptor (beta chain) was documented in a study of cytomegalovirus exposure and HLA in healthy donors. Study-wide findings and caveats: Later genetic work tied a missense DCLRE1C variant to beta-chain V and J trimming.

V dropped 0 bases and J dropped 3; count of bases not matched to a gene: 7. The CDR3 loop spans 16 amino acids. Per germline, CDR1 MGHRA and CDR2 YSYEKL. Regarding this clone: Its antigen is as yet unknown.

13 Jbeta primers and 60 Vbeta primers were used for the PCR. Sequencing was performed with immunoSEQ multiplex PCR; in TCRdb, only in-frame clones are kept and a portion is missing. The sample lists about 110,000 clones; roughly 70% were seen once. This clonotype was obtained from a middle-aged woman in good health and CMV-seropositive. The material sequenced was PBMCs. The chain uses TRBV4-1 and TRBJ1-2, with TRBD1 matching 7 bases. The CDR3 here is CASSQEGRGRDYGYTF. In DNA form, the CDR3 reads TGCGCCAGCAGCCAAGAAGGTAGGGGGCGCGACTATGGCTACACCTTC.